These 25 T cell receptor beta chains came from one sample sequenced in a study of T cell changes during pregnancy in multiple sclerosis. The data were produced by immunoSEQ multiplex PCR, yet TCRdb's version contains in-frame clones alone and is incomplete. The data contain approximately 98,000 clones, under 95% of them seen just once; the ten biggest clones take up roughly 2.1%. Sequencing was performed on peripheral blood, taken after pregnancy. Receptors were obtained from a female donor in good health, enrolled as a control in a pregnancy study.

The sample holds a few counts of this clone. The J gene is TRBJ1-1, the V gene TRBV12-5; 8 bases map to TRBD1. CDR1 and CDR2 (germline): LGHNT, FRNRAP. This CDR3 is built from 12 residues. The V gene end was trimmed by 2 bases and the J gene end by 10 bases; junction bases not matched to a gene: 3. As DNA, the CDR3 is TGTGCTAGTGGTTTGTCCGACAGGGGAGCTTTCTTT. It specifies CASGLSDRGAFF.

V usage is TRBV5-6 and J usage is TRBJ2-1; weak D call: TRBD1 (5 bases). The V gene lost 2 bases and the J gene lost 8 bases, with 8 bases spanning the gap. Per the germline V gene, CDR1 is SGHDT and CDR2 is YYEEEE. This CDR3 spans 12 amino acids. The CDR3 bases are TGTGCCAGCAGCTTAGGGGTCGATGAGCAGTTCTTC. Translation: CASSLGVDEQFF.

The chain couples TRBV7-6 to TRBJ2-3; D possibly corresponds to TRBD2 (6 bases). Trimming shortened V by 5 bases and J by 6 bases, and 18 bases separated the two germline ends. Germline values: CDR1 SGHVS, CDR2 FNYEAQ. The CDR3 contains 15 residues. CDR3 residues: CASSLKLAVGDTQYF. The CDR3 DNA reads as TGTGCCAGCAGCCTCAAACTAGCCGTGGGGGATACGCAGTATTTT.

The chain couples TRBV27 to TRBJ2-3, with 7 bases lining up with TRBD2. Trimming removed 3 bases from V and 9 bases from J; junction bases left unmatched: 9. CDR1 and CDR2 from the germline V gene are MNHEY and SMNVEV (reference sequence). This CDR3 contains 14 residues. CDR3 sequence reads: CASSFRLAKATQYF. The CDR3 region has the DNA TGTGCCAGCAGTTTTCGACTAGCTAAAGCGACGCAGTATTTT.

V gene TRBV5-4 combines with J gene TRBJ1-6; 8 positions agree with TRBD1. CDR1 is SGHNT, CDR2 YYREEE, per germline (reference sequence). The V gene end was trimmed by 4 bases and the J gene end by 11 bases; junction bases not matched to a gene: 8. This CDR3 comprises 14 residues. The CDR3 protein is CASSMQTGVAPLHF. CDR3 DNA: TGTGCCAGCAGCATGCAGACAGGGGTTGCACCCCTCCACTTT.

This chain links TRBV6-4 with TRBJ1-4, with D unresolved. Germline-derived CDR1 and CDR2 are MRHNA and SNTAGT. Between the trimmed V and J ends, which lost 5 bases and 8 bases, there was a span of 12 bases. The CDR3 runs to 13 residues. In DNA form, the CDR3 reads TGTGCCAGCAGTAGGCAGGATGGAGAAAAACTGTTTTTT. This codes for CASSRQDGEKLFF.

The sample holds one count of this clone. The chain carries TRBV5-6 and TRBJ2-5; D remains unclear. Germline CDR1 SGHDT, CDR2 YYEEEE. V lost 4 bases and J 6 bases, leaving 13 bases between the germline ends. The length of the CDR3 is 13 residues. The CDR3 loop is CASSPNFKQTQYF. The DNA for the CDR3 is TGTGCCAGCAGCCCTAATTTTAAGCAGACCCAGTACTTC.

This clone has just one count. The CDR3 here is CASSDGTGSVNEQFF. The CDR3 nucleotides are TGCGCCAGCAGCGACGGGACAGGGTCAGTGAATGAGCAGTTCTTC. The rearrangement uses TRBV5-1 and TRBJ2-1; TRBD1 aligns across 9 bases. The CDR3 is 15 amino acids. Germline values: CDR1 SGHRS, CDR2 YFSETQ. V shed 4 bases, J shed 7 bases, and the junction held 9 bases outside the gene matches.

The chain uses TRBV7-9 and TRBJ1-4, with unresolved D. V was pared by 8 bases and J by 2 bases, with 15 bases between. The CDR3 is 15 amino acids. Germline loops: CDR1 SEHNR, CDR2 FQNEAQ (reference sequence). CDR3 sequence: CASAPAYPTNEKLFF. Here the CDR3 DNA reads TGTGCCAGCGCCCCTGCGTATCCCACTAATGAAAAACTGTTTTTT.

This rearrangement joins TRBV10-3 to TRBJ2-1, with TRBD2 matching 12 bases. Germline CDR1 ENHRY, CDR2 SYGVKD. The CDR3 contains 16 residues. The junction had 7 bases not matched to a gene; V was cut back by 10 bases and J by 0 bases. The CDR3 DNA is TGTGCCAGCGGACTAGCGGGGACGGGCTCCTACAATGAGCAGTTCTTC. Its protein is CASGLAGTGSYNEQFF.

The V gene is TRBV27, the J gene TRBJ2-5; 16 bases fit TRBD2. With 4 bases clipped from V and 7 bases from J, the junction kept 15 bases outside the gene matches. This CDR3 has 19 amino acids. The germline CDR1 and CDR2 sequences are MNHEY and SMNVEV (reference sequence). DNA for the CDR3: TGTGCCAGCAGTTCTACCGGGACTAGCGGGAGGGCCTCACCGGGGACCCAGTACTTC. This sequence encodes CASSSTGTSGRASPGTQYF.

The rearrangement links TRBV29-1 to TRBJ1-2; a weak D match, TRBD1 (5 bases). Germline V gene sequence: CDR1 SQVTM, CDR2 ANQGSEA. The CDR3 has 12 residues. Trimming shortened V by 3 bases and J by 2 bases, and 7 bases separated the two germline ends. CDR3 nucleotides: TGCAGCGTTGAGACAGCGAACTATGGCTACACCTTC. The encoded protein is CSVETANYGYTF.

The chain uses TRBV25-1 and TRBJ2-1; D may be TRBD1 (6 bases). Trimming removed 1 base from V and 4 bases from J, with 14 bases in between. The CDR3 covers 16 residues. Germline V CDR1 and CDR2: MGHDK, SYGVNS. CDR3 region: CASSESARTAYNEQFF. The CDR3 coding sequence is TGTGCCAGCAGTGAATCAGCACGGACAGCGTACAATGAGCAGTTCTTC.

The CDR3: CSVVMGAPETQYF. For the CDR3, the DNA is TGCAGCGTTGTAATGGGGGCGCCAGAGACCCAGTACTTC. This chain uses TRBV29-1 with TRBJ2-5, with D possibly matching TRBD1 (6 bases). The germline gives CDR1 SQVTM, CDR2 ANQGSEA. The CDR3 loop spans 13 amino acids. V dropped 4 bases and J dropped 4 bases, with 13 bases sitting between them.

This sequence joins TRBV7-8 and TRBJ2-6; D remains unclear. Trimming cost V 5 bases and J 0 bases, with 5 bases left between them. This CDR3 spans 14 amino acids. The germline gives CDR1 SGHVS, CDR2 FQNEAQ. The CDR3 loop reads CASSPSSGANVLTF. CDR3 nucleotide sequence: TGTGCCAGCAGCCCGAGCTCTGGGGCCAACGTCCTGACTTTC.

J is TRBJ1-2 and V is TRBV7-9, with D unresolved. With 5 bases removed from V and 10 bases from J, the gap between germline ends came to 11 bases. Germline CDR1 SEHNR, CDR2 FQNEAQ (reference sequence). There are 11 residues in the CDR3. The CDR3 sequence is CASSLSPNYTF. CDR3 nucleotides: TGTGCCAGCAGCCTATCACCCAACTACACCTTC. Together with reference TRBV7-9 and TRBJ1-2, the CDR3 gives the full variable domain: DTGVSQNPRHKITKRGQNVTFRCDPISEHNRLYWYRQTLGQGPEFLTYFQNEAQLEKSRLLSDRFSAERPKGSFSTLEIQRTEQGDSAMYLCASSLSPNYTFGSGTRLTVV.

The chain is built from TRBV7-3 and TRBJ2-1; 9 bases agree with TRBD2. This CDR3 is 15 amino acids long. Germline V gene sequence: CDR1 SGHTA, CDR2 FQGTGA. The J segment lost 7 bases and the V segment lost 1 base, leaving 5 bases of the junction unmatched. The CDR3 spells CASSLRRGGLNEQFF. The CDR3 DNA sequence: TGTGCCAGCAGCTTAAGGCGGGGGGGCCTGAATGAGCAGTTCTTC.

The V call is TRBV25-1, the J call TRBJ1-4, with D maybe TRBD1 (5 bases). Per germline, CDR1 MGHDK and CDR2 SYGVNS. CDR3 size: 15 residues. V was pared by 2 bases and J by 8 bases, with 15 bases between. In DNA form, the CDR3 reads TGTGCCAGCAGTGAAGTATTGGGACTCGGGGAAAAACTGTTTTTT. Its protein is CASSEVLGLGEKLFF.

This rearrangement joins TRBV30 to TRBJ2-1; 14 positions agree with TRBD2. V was pared by 1 base and J by 9 bases, with 11 bases of the junction left unmatched. The CDR3 runs to 17 residues. The germline gives CDR1 GTSNPN, CDR2 SVGIG (reference sequence). CDR3 protein: CAWSGLAGGNAGGEQFF. As DNA, the CDR3 is TGTGCCTGGAGTGGACTAGCGGGGGGGAATGCTGGGGGTGAGCAGTTCTTC. Supplemented by reference TRBV30 and TRBJ2-1, the full variable domain reads SQTIHQWPATLVQPVGSPLSLECTVEGTSNPNLYWYRQAAGRGLQLLFYSVGIGQISSEVPQNLSASRPQDRQFILSSKKLLLSDSGFYLCAWSGLAGGNAGGEQFFGPGTRLTVL.

V usage is TRBV6-1 and J usage is TRBJ1-1; TRBD1 is a possible D gene (5 bases). CDR1 is MNHNS, CDR2 SASEGT, per germline. V was shortened by 7 bases and J by 10 bases, with 19 bases between the two germline ends. This CDR3 is 13 amino acids long. The CDR3 loop is CASIVRGHGGAFF. The CDR3 DNA reads TGTGCCAGCATCGTGAGGGGCCACGGGGGAGCTTTCTTT.

The chain is built from TRBV6-1 and TRBJ1-1; 8 bases agree with TRBD1. V shed 0 bases and J 4 bases; nucleotides not matched to a gene: 10. CDR1 and CDR2 from the germline V gene are MNHNS and SASEGT. This CDR3 spans 17 amino acids. CDR3: CASSEAWTGRKGTEAFF. CDR3 coding DNA: TGTGCCAGCAGTGAAGCTTGGACAGGGCGGAAGGGCACTGAAGCTTTCTTT.

The gene calls are TRBV6-1 and TRBJ1-2, with 9 bases fitting TRBD1. Germline V CDR1 and CDR2: MNHNS, SASEGT. The trim removed 4 bases at V and 4 bases at J, leaving 4 bases unmatched. The CDR3 contains 14 residues. The CDR3 bases are TGTGCCAGCAGTGCTCGGGACAGGGCCTATGGCTACACCTTC. Translation gives CASSARDRAYGYTF.

The chain couples TRBV5-6 to TRBJ2-1; TRBD2 matches at 15 bases. The germline gives CDR1 SGHDT, CDR2 YYEEEE. The CDR3 contains 16 residues. The V gene end was trimmed by 4 bases and the J gene end by 12 bases; junction bases not matched to a gene: 11. The CDR3 spells CASSARTSGRVSGQFF. Written as DNA, the CDR3 is TGTGCCAGCAGCGCCCGGACTAGCGGGAGGGTATCGGGGCAGTTCTTC.

This clone was seen only a few times. The chain combines TRBV6-4 with TRBJ2-3, with D maybe TRBD2 (7 bases). Trimming took off 6 bases at V and 4 bases at J, with 17 bases between the two ends. The V gene's germline CDR1 is MRHNA and CDR2 SNTAGT. This CDR3 is built from 15 residues. The CDR3, as DNA: TGTGCCAGCAGCGCCCGGGCGGGGGCAGCAGATACGCAGTATTTT. This encodes CASSARAGAADTQYF.

J is TRBJ2-7 and V is TRBV12-2; the listed D gene, TRBD1, was not tested against the DNA. TRBV12-2 is marked as a pseudogene. The length of the CDR3 is 14 residues. CDR3 in amino acids: CASRLGDRPYEQYF. DNA of the CDR3: TGTGCAAGTCGCTTAGGGGACAGACCCTACGAGCAGTACTTC.